This T cell receptor (beta chain) comes out of a study of cytomegalovirus exposure and HLA in healthy donors. It was with 60 Vbeta and 13 Jbeta primers that the PCR ran. Profiled with immunoSEQ multiplex PCR; TCRdb holds only in-frame clones, not every one. The sample records 150,000 to 200,000 clones, around 75% being singletons. Findings of the study overall: Analyses of presence and absence presupposed an approximately uniform sequencing depth across donors. Accurate prediction of most subjects' HLA-A and HLA-B alleles from TCR beta sequences was reported.

The V gene's germline CDR1 is MNHNS and CDR2 SASEGT. V lost 7 bases to trimming and J lost 9 bases; unmatched junction nucleotides: 13. The CDR3 is made up of 14 amino acids. A remark on this clone: As yet, its antigen is unknown.

Among the donors, all were healthy bone marrow donors. The sample taken for sequencing was PBMCs. The clonotype originates from a man aged 18 to 30 in good health and CMV-seropositive. This sequence joins TRBV6-1 and TRBJ2-7; 9 nucleotides agree with TRBD1. The CDR3 is CASIPGQGLRGQYV. DNA for the CDR3: TGTGCCAGCATCCCGGGACAGGGCCTAAGAGGGCAGTACGTC.